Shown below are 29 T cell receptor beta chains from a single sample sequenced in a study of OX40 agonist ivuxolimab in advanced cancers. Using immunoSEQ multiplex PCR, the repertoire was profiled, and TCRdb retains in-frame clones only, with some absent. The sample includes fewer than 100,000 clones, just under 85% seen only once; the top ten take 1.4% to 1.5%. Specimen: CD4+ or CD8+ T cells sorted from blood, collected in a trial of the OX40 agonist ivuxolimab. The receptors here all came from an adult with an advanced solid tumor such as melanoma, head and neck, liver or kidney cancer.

The CDR3 DNA is TGTGCCAGTAGTCAAGGGGGGCAAGAATATGAGCAGTTCTTC. Protein sequence: CASSQGGQEYEQFF. The chain combines TRBV19 with TRBJ2-1; the D call may be TRBD1 or TRBD2 (6 bases each). Between the trimmed V and J ends, which lost 5 bases and 8 bases, there was a span of 16 bases. The germline V gene encodes CDR1 LNHDA and CDR2 SQIVND (reference sequence). The CDR3 contains 14 residues.

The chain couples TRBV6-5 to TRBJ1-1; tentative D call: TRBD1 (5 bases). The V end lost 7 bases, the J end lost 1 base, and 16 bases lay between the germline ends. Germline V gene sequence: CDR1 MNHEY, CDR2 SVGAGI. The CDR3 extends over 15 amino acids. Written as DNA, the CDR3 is TGTGCCAGCACCCCGAGGATGGGGGAGAACACTGAAGCTTTCTTT. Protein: CASTPRMGENTEAFF.

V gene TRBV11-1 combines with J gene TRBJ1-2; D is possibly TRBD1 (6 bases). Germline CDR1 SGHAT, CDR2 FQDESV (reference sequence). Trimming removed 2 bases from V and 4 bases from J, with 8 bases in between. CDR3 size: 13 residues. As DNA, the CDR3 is TGTGCCAGCAGCTTACAGGGGACCTATGGCTACACCTTC. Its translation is CASSLQGTYGYTF.

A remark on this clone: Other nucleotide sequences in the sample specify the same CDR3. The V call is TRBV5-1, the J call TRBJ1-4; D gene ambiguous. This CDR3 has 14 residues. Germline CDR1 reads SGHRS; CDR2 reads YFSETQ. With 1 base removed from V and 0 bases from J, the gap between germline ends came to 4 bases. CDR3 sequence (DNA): TGCGCCAGCAGCTTGTCTGCAACTAATGAAAAACTGTTTTTT. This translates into CASSLSATNEKLFF.

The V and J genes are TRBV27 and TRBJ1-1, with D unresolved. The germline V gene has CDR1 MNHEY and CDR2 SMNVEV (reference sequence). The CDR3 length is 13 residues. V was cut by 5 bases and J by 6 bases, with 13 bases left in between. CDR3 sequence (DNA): TGTGCCAGCAGTAGTAATAGGGTGGCTGAAGCTTTCTTT. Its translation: CASSSNRVAEAFF.

The chain's CDR3 is CASSGGQGSNQPQHF. The CDR3 nucleotides read TGTGCCAGCAGCGGGGGACAGGGAAGCAATCAGCCCCAGCATTTT. V is TRBV7-9 and J is TRBJ1-5; 9 bases line up with TRBD1. Germline CDR1 is SEHNR and CDR2 is FQNEAQ (reference sequence). J gave up 1 base and V 5 bases, and 3 bases lay outside the gene matches. The CDR3 contains 15 residues.

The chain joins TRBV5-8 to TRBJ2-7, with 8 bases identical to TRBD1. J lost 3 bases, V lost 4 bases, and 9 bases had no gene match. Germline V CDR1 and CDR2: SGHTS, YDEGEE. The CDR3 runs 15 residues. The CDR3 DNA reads TGTGCCAGCAGCCCCCAGGGGGCGCGTGACTACGAGCAGTACTTC. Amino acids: CASSPQGARDYEQYF.

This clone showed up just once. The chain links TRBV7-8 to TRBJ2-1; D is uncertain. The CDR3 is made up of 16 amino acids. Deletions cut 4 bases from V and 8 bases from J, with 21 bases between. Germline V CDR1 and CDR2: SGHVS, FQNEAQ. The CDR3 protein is CASSSAHEEVGHEQFF. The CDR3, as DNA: TGTGCCAGCAGCTCAGCACATGAAGAAGTAGGCCATGAGCAGTTCTTC.

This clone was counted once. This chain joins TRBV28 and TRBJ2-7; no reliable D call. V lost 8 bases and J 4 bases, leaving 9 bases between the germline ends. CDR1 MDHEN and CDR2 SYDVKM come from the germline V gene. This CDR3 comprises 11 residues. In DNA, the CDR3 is TGTGCCAGCTCTGAGAAATACGAGCAGTACTTC. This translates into CASSEKYEQYF.

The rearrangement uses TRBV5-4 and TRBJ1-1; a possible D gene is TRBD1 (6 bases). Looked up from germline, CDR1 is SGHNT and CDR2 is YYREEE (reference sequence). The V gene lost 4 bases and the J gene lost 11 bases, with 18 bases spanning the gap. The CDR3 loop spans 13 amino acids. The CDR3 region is CASSLRQVGEAFF. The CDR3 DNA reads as TGTGCCAGCAGCCTGCGACAGGTGGGTGAGGCTTTCTTT.

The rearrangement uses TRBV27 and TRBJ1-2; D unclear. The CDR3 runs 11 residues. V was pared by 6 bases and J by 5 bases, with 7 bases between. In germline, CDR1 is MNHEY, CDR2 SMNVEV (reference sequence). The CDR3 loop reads CASRSVYGYTF. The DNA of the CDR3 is TGTGCCAGCAGGAGCGTTTATGGCTACACCTTC.

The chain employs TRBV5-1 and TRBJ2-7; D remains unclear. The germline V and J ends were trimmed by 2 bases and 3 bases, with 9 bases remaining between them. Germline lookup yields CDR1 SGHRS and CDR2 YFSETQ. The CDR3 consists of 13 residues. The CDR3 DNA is TGCGCCAGCAGCTTAGGCGGATACTACGAGCAGTACTTC. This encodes CASSLGGYYEQYF.

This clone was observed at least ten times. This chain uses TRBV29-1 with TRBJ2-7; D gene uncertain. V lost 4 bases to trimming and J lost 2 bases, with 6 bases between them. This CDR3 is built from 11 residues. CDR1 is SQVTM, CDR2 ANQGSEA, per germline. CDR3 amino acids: CSVGGTYEQYF. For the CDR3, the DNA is TGCAGCGTTGGGGGAACCTACGAGCAGTACTTC.

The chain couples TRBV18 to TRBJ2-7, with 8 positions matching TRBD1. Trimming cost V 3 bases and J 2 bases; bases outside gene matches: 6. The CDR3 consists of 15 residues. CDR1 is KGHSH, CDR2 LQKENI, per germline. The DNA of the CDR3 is TGTGCCAGCTCACCTCCGGACAGGGCCGCCTACGAGCAGTACTTC. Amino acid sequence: CASSPPDRAAYEQYF.

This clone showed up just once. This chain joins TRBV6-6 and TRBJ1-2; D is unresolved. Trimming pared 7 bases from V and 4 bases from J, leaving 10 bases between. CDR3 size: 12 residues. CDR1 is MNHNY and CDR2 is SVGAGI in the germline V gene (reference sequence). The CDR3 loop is CASNTGSYGYTF. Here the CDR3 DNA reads TGTGCCAGCAATACCGGGAGCTATGGCTACACCTTC.

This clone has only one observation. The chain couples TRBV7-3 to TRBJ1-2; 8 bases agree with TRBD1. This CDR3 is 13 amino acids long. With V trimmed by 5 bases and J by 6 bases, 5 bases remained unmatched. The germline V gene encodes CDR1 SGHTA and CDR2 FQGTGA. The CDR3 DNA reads TGTGCCAGCAGCCCGACAGGGGTTGATGGCTACACCTTC. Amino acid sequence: CASSPTGVDGYTF.

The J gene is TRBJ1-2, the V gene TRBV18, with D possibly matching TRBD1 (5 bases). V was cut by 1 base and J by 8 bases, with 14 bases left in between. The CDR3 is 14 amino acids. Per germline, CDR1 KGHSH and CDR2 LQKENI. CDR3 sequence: CASSPQSLGEGYTF. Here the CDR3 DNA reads TGTGCCAGCTCACCACAATCTCTAGGGGAAGGCTACACCTTC.

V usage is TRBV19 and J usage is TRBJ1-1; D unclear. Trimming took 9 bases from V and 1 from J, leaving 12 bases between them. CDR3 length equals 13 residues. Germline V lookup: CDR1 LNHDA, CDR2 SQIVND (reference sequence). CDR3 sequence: CASGEIRNTEAFF. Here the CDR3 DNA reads TGTGCCAGCGGGGAGATAAGGAACACTGAAGCTTTCTTT.

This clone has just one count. In nucleotides, the CDR3 is TGCGCCAGCAGCCAAGGCTTCGGTAGCGGCGTAGATGAGCAGTTCTTC. This sequence encodes CASSQGFGSGVDEQFF. The genes are TRBV4-3 and TRBJ2-1, with D perhaps matching TRBD2 (6 bases). V gave up 1 base and J gave up 8 bases, with 18 bases separating them. CDR1 and CDR2 (germline): LGHNA, YSLEER. The CDR3 contains 16 residues.

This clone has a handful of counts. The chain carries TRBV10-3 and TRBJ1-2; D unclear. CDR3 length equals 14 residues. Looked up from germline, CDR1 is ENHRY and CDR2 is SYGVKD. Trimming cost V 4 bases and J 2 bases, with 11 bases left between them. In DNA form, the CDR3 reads TGTGCCATCAGTGCGGCACTCCAGAACTATGGCTACACCTTC. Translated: CAISAALQNYGYTF.

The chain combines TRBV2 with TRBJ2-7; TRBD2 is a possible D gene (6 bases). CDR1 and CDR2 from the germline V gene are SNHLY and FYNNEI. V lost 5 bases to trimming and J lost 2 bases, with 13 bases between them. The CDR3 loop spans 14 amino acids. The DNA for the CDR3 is TGTGCCAGCAGTCCCGGGACTGCAACCTACGAGCAGTACTTC. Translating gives CASSPGTATYEQYF. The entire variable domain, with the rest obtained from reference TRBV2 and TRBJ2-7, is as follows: EPEVTQTPSHQVTQMGQEVILRCVPISNHLYFYWYRQILGQKVEFLVSFYNNEISEKSEIFDDQFSVERPDGSNFTLKIRSTKLEDSAMYFCASSPGTATYEQYFGPGTRLTVT.

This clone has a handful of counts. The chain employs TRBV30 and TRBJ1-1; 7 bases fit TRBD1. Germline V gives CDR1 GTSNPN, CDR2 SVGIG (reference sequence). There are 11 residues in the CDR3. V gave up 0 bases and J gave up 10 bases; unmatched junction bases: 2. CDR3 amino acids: CAWSVQGPAFF. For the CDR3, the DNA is TGTGCCTGGAGTGTACAGGGGCCAGCTTTCTTT.

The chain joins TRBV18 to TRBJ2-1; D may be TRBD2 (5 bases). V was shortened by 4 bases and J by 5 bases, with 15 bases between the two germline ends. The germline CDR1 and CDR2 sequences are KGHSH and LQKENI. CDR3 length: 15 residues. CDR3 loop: CASSLGLPRDNEQFF. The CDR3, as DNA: TGTGCCAGCTCACTCGGACTTCCGAGGGACAATGAGCAGTTCTTC.

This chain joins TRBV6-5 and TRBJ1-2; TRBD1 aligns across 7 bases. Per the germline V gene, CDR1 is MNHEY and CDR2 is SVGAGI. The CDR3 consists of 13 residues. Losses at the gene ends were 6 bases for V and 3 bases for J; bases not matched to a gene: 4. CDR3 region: CASSTDRDYGYTF. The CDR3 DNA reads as TGTGCCAGCAGCACCGACAGGGACTATGGCTACACCTTC.

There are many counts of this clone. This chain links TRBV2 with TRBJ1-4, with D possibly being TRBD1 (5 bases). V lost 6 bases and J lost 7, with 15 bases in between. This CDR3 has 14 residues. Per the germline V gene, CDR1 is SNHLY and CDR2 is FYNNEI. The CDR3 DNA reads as TGTGCCAGCAGACCCGAAGACAGATCTGAAAAACTGTTTTTT. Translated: CASRPEDRSEKLFF. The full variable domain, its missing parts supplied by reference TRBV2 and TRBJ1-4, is EPEVTQTPSHQVTQMGQEVILRCVPISNHLYFYWYRQILGQKVEFLVSFYNNEISEKSEIFDDQFSVERPDGSNFTLKIRSTKLEDSAMYFCASRPEDRSEKLFFGSGTQLSVL.

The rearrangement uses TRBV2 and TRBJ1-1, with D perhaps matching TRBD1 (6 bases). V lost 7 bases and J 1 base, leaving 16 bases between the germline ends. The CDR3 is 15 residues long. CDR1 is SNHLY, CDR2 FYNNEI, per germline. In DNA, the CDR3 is TGTGCCAGCACGATGGGGGGGCCGAGGAACACTGAAGCTTTCTTT. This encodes CASTMGGPRNTEAFF.

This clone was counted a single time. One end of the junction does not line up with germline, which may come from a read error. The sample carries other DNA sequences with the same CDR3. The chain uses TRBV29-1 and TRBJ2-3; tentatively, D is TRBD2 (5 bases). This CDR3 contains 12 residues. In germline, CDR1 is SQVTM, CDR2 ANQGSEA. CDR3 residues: CSVDWTSDTQYF. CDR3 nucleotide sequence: TGTAGCGTGGACTGGACTTCAGATACGCAGTATTTT.

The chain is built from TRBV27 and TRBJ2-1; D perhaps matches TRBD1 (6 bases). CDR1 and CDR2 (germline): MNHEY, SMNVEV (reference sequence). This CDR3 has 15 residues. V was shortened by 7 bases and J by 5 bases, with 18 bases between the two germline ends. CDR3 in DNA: TGTGCCAGCACCGATTTGAGTGGGGGCCACAATGAGCAGTTCTTC. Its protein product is CASTDLSGGHNEQFF.

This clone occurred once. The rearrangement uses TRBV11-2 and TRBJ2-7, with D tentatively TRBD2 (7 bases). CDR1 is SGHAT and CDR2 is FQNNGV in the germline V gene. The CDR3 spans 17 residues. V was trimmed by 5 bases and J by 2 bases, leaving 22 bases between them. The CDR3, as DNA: TGTGCCAGCAGCCTTCTTGGGGGGGCAGGGACTACCTACGAGCAGTACTTC. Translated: CASSLLGGAGTTYEQYF.